The source of this TCR beta chain is a study of CD8+ T cells in alopecia areata. In each case, RNA was isolated and then reverse transcribed into cDNA as the sequencing template. Produced via immunoSEQ multiplex PCR; TCRdb's table is partial and in-frame only. Altogether approximately 180,000 clones are present, less than 65% being singletons, with the ten largest covering about 0.94%. Broader study findings: Numerous clones, expanded in lesions, remained in scalp and blood during tofacitinib.

Regarding this clone: As yet, its antigen is unknown.

As to treatment: oral pan-JAK inhibitor, 5-10 mg twice daily. Material: CD4+ T cells sorted from blood, obtained at week 24, from a patient treated with tofacitinib. The sequence derives from a human donor with alopecia areata.

CDR3: CASSPRLPPAGELFF. The CDR3 DNA is TGTGCCAGCAGTCCACGACTCCCCCCAGCCGGGGAGCTGTTTTTT. The V gene is TRBV25-1, the J gene TRBJ2-2; D not certain. The CDR3 covers 15 residues. Trimming removed 5 bases from V and 6 bases from J, with 16 bases in between. Per the germline V gene, CDR1 is MGHDK and CDR2 is SYGVNS.